These 17 T cell receptor beta chains came from one sample sequenced in a study of blood T cell repertoires in COVID-19 (dated by TCRdb to 2018 to 2020). Library preparation used the immunoSEQ multiplex PCR assay. The table comes from immuneACCESS by way of TCRdb, which keeps in-frame sequences with V and J called. Part of the clones is missing from these tables; in studies checked, under half for an unresolved V gene and the rest for unknown reasons. Counted in this sample were fewer than 250,000 clones; roughly 80% of them appeared once. The top ten constitute approximately 3% of the sample. The sequenced material came from PBMCs or T cells enriched from blood (not recorded which). Receptor source: a woman under 40 who had recovered from COVID-19.

The chain is built from TRBV9 and TRBJ1-2, with TRBD1 matching 8 bases. V lost 3 bases, J lost 4 bases, and 17 bases stayed unmatched. Germline CDR1 SGDLS, CDR2 YYNGEE. This CDR3 spans 18 amino acids. CDR3 in DNA: TGTGCCAGCAGCGCTGGCCTAAGTAGGACAGGGTGGAGCTATGGCTACACCTTC. This codes for CASSAGLSRTGWSYGYTF.

This rearrangement joins TRBV27 to TRBJ2-2; possibly TRBD1 for D (7 bases). This CDR3 has 16 amino acids. The germline CDR1 and CDR2 sequences are MNHEY and SMNVEV (reference sequence). V lost 1 base and J lost 3, with 12 bases in between. Written as DNA, the CDR3 is TGTGCCAGCAGTTTATTTCAGGGGGGATACACCGGGGAGCTGTTTTTT. It codes for CASSLFQGGYTGELFF.

The chain has TRBV9 and TRBJ1-2, with D possibly matching TRBD1 (5 bases). Deletions cut 4 bases from V and 8 bases from J, with 18 bases between. From germline, CDR1 is SGDLS and CDR2 YYNGEE. This CDR3 contains 14 residues. Here the CDR3 DNA reads TGTGCCAGCAGCCTAGGGCAGGGTTCACACGGCTACACCTTC. It is translated as CASSLGQGSHGYTF.

The V and J genes are TRBV4-2 and TRBJ1-4, with D maybe TRBD1 (5 bases). Germline V gene data show CDR1 as LGHNA and CDR2 as YNFKEQ. The V and J ends lost 4 bases and 8 bases respectively, with 11 bases between them. This CDR3 has 13 residues. CDR3 in amino acids: CASSLGGEEKLFF. The CDR3 DNA follows: TGTGCCAGCAGCCTGGGGGGGGAGGAAAAACTGTTTTTT.

The CDR3 DNA reads as TGCAGTGCTAGTACAGGGTTGGGTCAGCCCCAGCATTTT. Encoded protein: CSASTGLGQPQHF. The J gene is TRBJ1-5, the V gene TRBV20-1; possible D gene TRBD1, 6 bases. The V gene lost 3 bases and the J gene lost 6 bases, with 12 bases spanning the gap. Germline CDR1 and CDR2: DFQATT and SNEGSKA (reference sequence). CDR3 length equals 13 residues.

The chain has TRBV5-5 and TRBJ2-5; weak D call: TRBD2 (5 bases). The germline V gene encodes CDR1 SGHKS and CDR2 YYEKEE (reference sequence). CDR3 length: 14 residues. Trimming stripped 0 bases from V and 4 bases from J, with 10 bases between. The CDR3 spells CASSLEDWGETQYF. CDR3 bases: TGTGCCAGCAGCTTGGAGGACTGGGGAGAGACCCAGTACTTC.

The V gene is TRBV5-4, the J gene TRBJ1-1; no clear D gene. V shed 4 bases and J shed 1 base, with 11 bases lying between them. This CDR3 has 14 amino acids. Germline V CDR1 and CDR2: SGHNT, YYREEE (reference sequence). CDR3 nucleotide sequence: TGTGCCAGCAGCCCACCAGGCACGAACACTGAAGCTTTCTTT. Translating it yields CASSPPGTNTEAFF.

V is TRBV10-3 and J is TRBJ2-7; weak D call: TRBD1 (6 bases). Germline V gene data show CDR1 as ENHRY and CDR2 as SYGVKD. Trimming shortened V by 3 bases and J by 1 base, and 10 bases separated the two germline ends. The CDR3 contains 14 residues. Written as DNA, the CDR3 is TGTGCCATCAGTGACCAGGGGTCATCCTACGAGCAGTACTTC. Amino acids: CAISDQGSSYEQYF.

The chain couples TRBV3-1 (or the pseudogene TRBV3-2) to TRBJ1-1, with D perhaps TRBD1 (5 bases). CDR1 and CDR2 from the germline V gene are LGHDT and YNNKEL (reference sequence). The ends were cut back, 1 base at V and 2 bases at J, with 11 bases in the middle. The CDR3 covers 15 residues. For the CDR3, the DNA is TGTGCCAGCAGCCAAGTGGCAGGGCAAAACACTGAAGCTTTCTTT. Its protein product is CASSQVAGQNTEAFF.

The rearrangement joins TRBV18 to TRBJ2-2; tentative D call: TRBD1 (5 bases). The CDR3 is 13 residues long. V lost 6 bases and J 13 bases, leaving 18 bases between the germline ends. The germline gives CDR1 KGHSH, CDR2 LQKENI. CDR3 sequence reads: CASSPKTDTWLFF. The CDR3 DNA reads as TGTGCCAGCTCGCCTAAGACGGACACCTGGCTGTTTTTT. Drawing the rest from reference TRBV18 and TRBJ2-2, the complete variable domain is NAGVMQNPRHLVRRRGQEARLRCSPMKGHSHVYWYRQLPEEGLKFMVYLQKENIIDESGMPKERFSAEFPKEGPSILRIQQVVRGDSAAYFCASSPKTDTWLFFGEGSRLTVL.

V and J are TRBV2 and TRBJ1-1, with TRBD1 as a possible D gene (6 bases). Per the germline V gene, CDR1 is SNHLY and CDR2 is FYNNEI. CDR3 size: 14 residues. With 5 bases removed from V and 7 bases from J, the gap between germline ends came to 17 bases. As DNA, the CDR3 is TGTGCCAGCAGTTACTCACAGGGCCCGCTTGAAGCTTTCTTT. It translates to CASSYSQGPLEAFF.

Here the CDR3 DNA reads TGTGCCAGCAGGACGGACAACTACGAGCAGTACGTC. Translated, it gives CASRTDNYEQYV. This rearrangement joins TRBV2 to TRBJ2-7; maybe TRBD1 (5 bases). The germline V gene has CDR1 SNHLY and CDR2 FYNNEI. Trimming removed 6 bases at V and 3 bases at J, with 9 bases between. CDR3 length equals 12 residues.

The V call is TRBV27, the J call TRBJ2-3, with D possibly TRBD2 on 6 matching bases. Per the germline V gene, CDR1 is MNHEY and CDR2 is SMNVEV (reference sequence). The CDR3 loop spans 21 amino acids. V lost 5 bases to trimming and J lost 0 bases, with 30 bases between them. The CDR3 protein is CASSMACFNSGFKTSTDTQYF. Written as DNA, the CDR3 is TGTGCCAGCAGTATGGCCTGCTTTAACAGCGGGTTCAAAACTAGCACAGATACGCAGTATTTT.

The chain joins TRBV27 to TRBJ1-4; TRBD1 matches 12 bases. The germline V gene has CDR1 MNHEY and CDR2 SMNVEV (reference sequence). Trimming removed 3 bases from V and 1 base from J; junction bases left unmatched: 6. The CDR3 runs to 18 residues. The CDR3 DNA follows: TGTGCCAGCAGTTTCTGGGACAGGGGGCTTGGAACTAATGAAAAACTGTTTTTT. Translated, it gives CASSFWDRGLGTNEKLFF.

This chain uses TRBV25-1 with TRBJ2-5; unclear D gene. CDR1 and CDR2 from the germline V gene are MGHDK and SYGVNS. This CDR3 has 17 amino acids. V was clipped by 2 bases and J by 2 bases, with 18 bases between them. The DNA for the CDR3 is TGTGCCAGCAGTGAAAACGTTGTGGCAGCGCTACAAGAGACCCAGTACTTC. It translates to CASSENVVAALQETQYF.

The chain employs TRBV5-1 and TRBJ2-4; no reliable D call. Germline assignment: CDR1 SGHRS and CDR2 YFSETQ. The CDR3 sequence is 13 residues long. V shed 3 bases and J shed 9 bases, with 13 bases lying between them. Here the CDR3 DNA reads TGCGCCAGCAGCTCGACATCCATGAGCATTCAGTACTTC. Residues: CASSSTSMSIQYF.

This chain joins TRBV5-6 and TRBJ2-1, with 9 bases lining up with TRBD1. The V segment lost 4 bases and the J segment 6 bases; nucleotides outside the gene matches: 5. Germline V gene sequence: CDR1 SGHDT, CDR2 YYEEEE. The CDR3 is 14 residues long. As DNA, the CDR3 is TGTGCCAGCAGCAGGACAGGGGAGTTCAATGAGCAGTTCTTC. Translated: CASSRTGEFNEQFF.